This T cell receptor beta chain is from a study of metastatic and nonmetastatic thyroid tumors. Study in general: Both malignant and benign thyroid patients supplied peripheral blood and tumor or nodule tissue samples, across which the repertoires of these patients were then compared.

This CDR3 is built from 15 residues. From germline, CDR1 is SGDLS and CDR2 YYNGEE. The V segment lost 5 bases and the J segment 12 bases; nucleotides outside the gene matches: 13. Using MiXCR, TCRdb reanalyzed the PCR reads. The sample consists of just under 4,000 clones, less than 45% of them appearing once. Turning to this clone: Its antigen is not known.

Study results and caveats: According to reports, the diversity of TCR beta was significantly higher in malignant thyroid tumors than in benign nodules, and this held in both blood and tumor samples.

No treatment had been given to any patient before thyroid surgery. This rearrangement joins TRBV9 to TRBJ1-4, with 10 bases identical to TRBD1. Input material: adjacent normal tissue. The sequence was obtained from a female donor with papillary thyroid cancer or a benign thyroid nodule (not recorded which). Some clones in this sample may be carry-over from other donors' samples. Here the CDR3 reads CASSASMGQGKELFF. Written as DNA, the CDR3 is TGTGCCAGCAGTGCTTCTATGGGACAGGGGAAAGAACTGTTTTTT.